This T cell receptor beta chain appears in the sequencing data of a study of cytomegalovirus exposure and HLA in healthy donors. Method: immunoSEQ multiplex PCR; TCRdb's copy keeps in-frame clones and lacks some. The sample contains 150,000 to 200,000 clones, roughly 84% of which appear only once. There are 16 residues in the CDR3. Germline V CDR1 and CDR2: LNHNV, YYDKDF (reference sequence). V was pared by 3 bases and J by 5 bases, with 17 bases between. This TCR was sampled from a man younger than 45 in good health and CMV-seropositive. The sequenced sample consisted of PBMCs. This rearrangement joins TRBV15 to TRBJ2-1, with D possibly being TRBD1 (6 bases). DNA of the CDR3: TGTGCCACCAGCAGCCTCCCAAGGACAGAGGACAATGAGCAGTTCTTC. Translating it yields CATSSLPRTEDNEQFF.